The rows below give T cell receptor beta chains drawn from one sample of a study of Graves' ophthalmopathy and Graves' hyperthyroidism. TCRdb independently ran MiXCR on the multiplex PCR reads; one entry per CDR3 protein. The sample carries tens of thousands of distinct CDR3 sequences, around 50% recorded once. Sequencing input: peripheral blood. The origin of the receptors is an adult woman with Graves' ophthalmopathy. The CDR3 runs from the conserved cysteine through the conserved F or W. The D gene is left open where the match is weak. The size of a clone is reported for some rows only, either as once, few or many, or as a class for expanded clones.

cdr3_nt cdr3_aa j_call v_call clone_size d_call
TGTGCCAGCAGTGAGTCTAGCGGAACCTACGAGCAGTACTTC CASSESSGTYEQYF TRBJ2-7 TRBV2 many TRBD2
TGTGCTAGCAGCTTATCCGTTGGGGCGGAGAAGTACTTC CASSLSVGAEKYF TRBJ2-5 TRBV7-7 medium-sized NA
TGTGCCAGCAGTTTGTTGCAGGGGACACAGCCCCAGCATTTT CASSLLQGTQPQHF TRBJ1-5 TRBV28 many NA
TGTGCCAGCAGTCCAGGGGCCGGTCCCTATGGCTACACCTTC CASSPGAGPYGYTF TRBJ1-2 TRBV7-9 NA NA
TGTGCCAGCAGGGCCGGGACAGGGAACACTGAAGCTTTCTTT CASRAGTGNTEAFF TRBJ1-1 TRBV6-1 NA TRBD1
TGTGCCAGCAGCTTAAAGGTGGGGCCTGGGACAGTCTTTTATGGCTACACCTTC CASSLKVGPGTVFYGYTF TRBJ1-2 TRBV11-2 many TRBD1
TGTGCCATCAGTGAGTATCCCGGGACAGGACCCTACGAGCAGTACTTC CAISEYPGTGPYEQYF TRBJ2-7 TRBV10-3 NA TRBD1
TGTGCCAGCAGCTTAGATTCTCAGCCCCAGCATTTT CASSLDSQPQHF TRBJ1-5 TRBV7-9 medium-sized NA
TGTGCCAGCAGACGTAGGGGGGTTTCCCACGAGCAGTACTTC CASRRRGVSHEQYF TRBJ2-7 TRBV6-5 many NA
TGCGCCAGCAGCCACTTCGGTCGCGGGGAAGAGACCCAGTACTTC CASSHFGRGEETQYF TRBJ2-5 TRBV4-1 many NA
TGTGCCAGCAGTTACTCGGCAGTCTCCTACGAGCAGTACTTC CASSYSAVSYEQYF TRBJ2-7 TRBV6-6 many NA
TGTGCCAGCAGCTTAACTGCAGGGGACGACACTGAAGCTTTCTTT CASSLTAGDDTEAFF TRBJ1-1 TRBV7-9 NA NA
TGTGCCAGCACCCGGACAGCCATGAACACTGAAGCTTTCTTT CASTRTAMNTEAFF TRBJ1-1 TRBV6-5 many NA
TGTGCCAGTAGTAAATCGGGTAGCGGGAGCATCTACGAGCAGTACTTC CASSKSGSGSIYEQYF TRBJ2-7 TRBV19 many TRBD2
TGTGCCAGCAGCTTAGCCGGGGATCAGCCTCAGCATTTT CASSLAGDQPQHF TRBJ1-5 TRBV11-2 NA NA
TGTGCCAGCAGTCCCCGGTCCGGCTATGGCTACACCTTC CASSPRSGYGYTF TRBJ1-2 TRBV28 many NA
TGCAGTGCTAGACGGTCTGGCGTAGGTGATACGCAGTATTTT CSARRSGVGDTQYF TRBJ2-3 TRBV20-1 NA NA
TGCAGCGTCCCGGGACAGGGGAATGAAAAACTGTTTTTT CSVPGQGNEKLFF TRBJ1-4 TRBV29-1 NA TRBD1
TGTGCCAGCAGTTCCCGGGACAGGGGTTCGGGAAAACTGTTTTTT CASSSRDRGSGKLFF TRBJ1-4 TRBV12-3/TRBV12-4 NA TRBD1
TGTACCAGCAGCCCAATGGGAGGGTACTATGGCTACACCTTC CTSSPMGGYYGYTF TRBJ1-2 TRBV5-8 NA NA
TGTGCCAGCCGATCGGATTGGCAGATTAGCAATCAGCCCCAGCATTTT CASRSDWQISNQPQHF TRBJ1-5 TRBV6-2/TRBV6-3 many NA
TGTGCCAGCACCCTAGCGGGAGTTCGGGAAGATACGCAGTATTTT CASTLAGVREDTQYF TRBJ2-3 TRBV7-9 NA TRBD2
TGTGCCAGAAGTACCAGGAGTTCCTACGAGCAGTACTTC CARSTRSSYEQYF TRBJ2-7 TRBV19 NA NA
TGTGCCAGCAGTGACGGGACTAGCGGGAGCTGGAATGAGCAGTTCTTC CASSDGTSGSWNEQFF TRBJ2-1 TRBV25-1 few TRBD2
TGTGCCTGGTTGGGACAGGGGGCCCACTATGGCTACACCTTC CAWLGQGAHYGYTF TRBJ1-2 TRBV30 few TRBD1
TGTGCCAGCAGCAGAGACAGGGCTCATGGAAACACCATATATTTT CASSRDRAHGNTIYF TRBJ1-3 TRBV11-2 many TRBD1
TGCAGTGCTCGACACGGGAGGGCCTGGGAAAAACTGTTTTTT CSARHGRAWEKLFF TRBJ1-4 TRBV20-1 NA NA
TGCGCCAGCAGGACTAGCGGGAGGGCGGGGAATGAGCAGTATTTT CASRTSGRAGNEQYF TRBJ2-3 TRBV5-1 NA TRBD2
TGTGCCACCAGGGTGGAGGGGGCAGTAGCTGAAGCTTTCTTT CATRVEGAVAEAFF TRBJ1-1 TRBV15 NA TRBD1
TGTGCCAGCAGCTTGGCGGGTACCTACGAGCAGTACTTC CASSLAGTYEQYF TRBJ2-7 TRBV5-8 many NA
TGTGCCAGCAGCTTCGCTAGCGGGAGAAATGAGCAGTTCTTC CASSFASGRNEQFF TRBJ2-1 TRBV7-2 many TRBD2
TGCGCCAGCAGCCGGACTAGCGGGAGAAGCACCTACAATGAGCAGTTCTTC CASSRTSGRSTYNEQFF TRBJ2-1 TRBV4-1 NA TRBD2
TGTGCCAGCAGCTCCGCCGGGACAGGGGTAGGCTCCTACGAGCAGTACTTC CASSSAGTGVGSYEQYF TRBJ2-7 TRBV7-2 NA TRBD1
TGTGCCAGCCAGGCTGTTGAACAGACAGATACGCAGCATTTT CASQAVEQTDTQHF TRBJ1-5 TRBV25-1 NA NA
TGCAGTGCTAGGGCTACTAGCGGGAGGACAGATACGCAGTATTTT CSARATSGRTDTQYF TRBJ2-3 TRBV20-1 once TRBD2
TGTGCCAGCAGCTTAAGGGGGCTCACTGAAGCTTTCTTT CASSLRGLTEAFF TRBJ1-1 TRBV5-5 NA TRBD1
TGTGCCAGTAGTTCGGGGCTAGCAGGGAAGACCCAGTACTTC CASSSGLAGKTQYF TRBJ2-5 TRBV19 NA NA
TGTGCCAGCAGTAAGCTTACGGCACCCCTCCACTTT CASSKLTAPLHF TRBJ1-6 TRBV6-6 many NA
TGTGCCAGCAGCTTAGAGGGGTTCTACGAGCATTTT CASSLEGFYEHF TRBJ1-5 TRBV7-9 NA NA
TGTGCCAGTAGTATAGCACAGGGAGAGCGTCAGCCCCAGCATTTT CASSIAQGERQPQHF TRBJ1-5 TRBV19 NA NA
TGTGCCAGCAGCCCGGGCGGTGGGGGCAGCTCCTACAATGAGCAGTTCTTC CASSPGGGGSSYNEQFF TRBJ2-1 TRBV6-6 many NA
TGTGCCAGCAGCCGACACCCCGGGACTAGCGGGAGGTCTGTAGATACGCAGTATTTT CASSRHPGTSGRSVDTQYF TRBJ2-3 TRBV7-3 once TRBD2
TGCAGCGTTGAAGTACTAGCGGGAGGGTCCATTGAGCAGTTCTTC CSVEVLAGGSIEQFF TRBJ2-1 TRBV29-1 once TRBD2
TGTACCAGCACCTTAGGAGGGGGGAACACTGAAGCTTTCTTT CTSTLGGGNTEAFF TRBJ1-1 TRBV7-9 NA NA
TGTGCCAGCAGCACTACCCGGGACAGGGTGGTTCTAGCGGGAGGGAAACACTACGAGCAGTACTTC CASSTTRDRVVLAGGKHYEQYF TRBJ2-7 TRBV7-2 NA TRBD2
TGTGCCACCAGCAAGGGACAGAGAAACACCGGGGAGCTGTTTTTT CATSKGQRNTGELFF TRBJ2-2 TRBV15 many TRBD1
TGTGCCAGCAGCTTCAATAGCGGGAGGGCCTACGAGCAGTACTTC CASSFNSGRAYEQYF TRBJ2-7 TRBV5-8 NA TRBD2
TGCGCCAGCAGCCGGGCAGCGGGAGAGGACGAGCAGTACTTC CASSRAAGEDEQYF TRBJ2-7 TRBV4-1 NA TRBD2
TGCACTGCTAGAGGGGGGACTAGCGGGACCAGGGTGGATACGCAGTATTTT CTARGGTSGTRVDTQYF TRBJ2-3 TRBV20-1 NA TRBD2
TGTGCCAGCAGTTTCAGCAGGAGTTACACTGAAGCTTTCTTT CASSFSRSYTEAFF TRBJ1-1 TRBV27 many NA
TGTGCCAGCAGCTCCGCGTGGAACACTGAAGCTTTCTTT CASSSAWNTEAFF TRBJ1-1 TRBV7-3 NA NA
TGTGCCAGCAGGTCTAGGGCCCCCGGAGAGACCCAGTACTTC CASRSRAPGETQYF TRBJ2-5 TRBV2 many NA
TGTGCCAGCAGGGAGGGGGCCTCGGAAGAGACCCAGTACTTC CASREGASEETQYF TRBJ2-5 TRBV5-8 many NA
TGTGCCAGCAGTTACTCCGGACGTAAGGCTTTCTTT CASSYSGRKAFF TRBJ1-1 TRBV6-5 many NA
TGCAGTGCTATGCGGGACACTTTCTCTGGGGCCAACGTCCTGACTTTC CSAMRDTFSGANVLTF TRBJ2-6 TRBV20-1 many NA
TGCAGTGCTAGACTAGCGGGCCTTGAGCAGTTCTTC CSARLAGLEQFF TRBJ2-1 TRBV20-1 NA TRBD2
TGTGCCAGCAGTGAGAACAGAGAACTGAATCAGCCCCAGCATTTT CASSENRELNQPQHF TRBJ1-5 TRBV25-1 few NA